These 32 T cell receptor beta chains were all obtained from the same sample, sequenced in a study of T cells after yellow fever vaccination. TCRdb processed the 5' RACE reads anew with MiXCR; each CDR3 protein has one entry. In the table there are around 610,000 distinct CDR3 sequences, around an eighth of which are singletons. The source was PBMCs, collected on the day of the yellow fever booster vaccination. These receptors came from a man younger than 45 who received the YFV17D yellow fever vaccine.

In this sample, this clonotype turned up a few times. This chain links TRBV5-5 with TRBJ2-3; 7 nucleotides line up with TRBD2. Germline loops: CDR1 SGHKS, CDR2 YYEKEE (reference sequence). CDR3 length equals 15 residues. Germline trimming cut 0 bases from V and 5 bases from J; bases unmatched to any gene: 6. CDR3 coding DNA: TGTGCCAGCAGCTTGGCTCGACTAGCAGTAGATACGCAGTATTTT. Encoded protein: CASSLARLAVDTQYF. Based on the CDR3 plus reference TRBV5-5 and TRBJ2-3, the full variable domain is DAGVTQSPTHLIKTRGQQVTLRCSPISGHKSVSWYQQVLGQGPQFIFQYYEKEERGRGNFPDRFSARQFPNYSSELNVNALLLGDSALYLCASSLARLAVDTQYFGPGTRLTVL.

This clonotype was seen a few times. The chain combines TRBV27 with TRBJ1-1; the match to TRBD1 covers 11 bases. Germline V lookup: CDR1 MNHEY, CDR2 SMNVEV (reference sequence). The J segment lost 10 bases and the V segment lost 4 bases, leaving 5 bases of the junction unmatched. The CDR3 loop spans 13 amino acids. Here the CDR3 reads CASSYGTGGSAFF. The CDR3 nucleotides read TGTGCCAGCAGTTACGGGACAGGGGGTTCAGCTTTCTTT.

This clonotype was recorded a few times. The CDR3 nucleotides read TGTGCCAGCAGTATGGAGGCCGGGGAGCTGTTTTTT. This codes for CASSMEAGELFF. The chain carries TRBV12-3 or TRBV12-4 and TRBJ2-2, with a possible D match to TRBD2 (5 bases). Trimming removed 5 bases at V and 6 bases at J, with 7 bases between. The CDR3 contains 12 residues.

The genes are TRBV20-1 and TRBJ1-5; maybe TRBD1 (6 bases). Deletions cut 5 bases from V and 4 bases from J, with 15 bases between. Germline V gene sequence: CDR1 DFQATT, CDR2 SNEGSKA (reference sequence). This CDR3 spans 14 amino acids. DNA of the CDR3: TGCAGTGCTCCAAAGACAGGATTAAATCAGCCCCAGCATTTT. Translating gives CSAPKTGLNQPQHF.

This clonotype was detected only a few times. The gene calls are TRBV19 and TRBJ2-7; 8 positions agree with TRBD2. The CDR3 has 14 amino acids. The ends lost 6 bases at V and 4 bases at J; junction bases unmatched: 8. The germline gives CDR1 LNHDA, CDR2 SQIVND (reference sequence). CDR3 region: CASRPEAGAYEQYF. The CDR3 DNA reads TGTGCCAGTAGGCCGGAAGCGGGAGCATACGAGCAGTACTTC.

With regard to this clonotype: At one of its ends the junction is not consistent with the germline gene, which may arise from a read error. This chain links TRBV5-1 with TRBJ2-1; D gene ambiguous. In germline, CDR1 is SGHRS, CDR2 YFSETQ. The CDR3 is made up of 16 amino acids. Here the CDR3 DNA reads TGCGCCAGCACCTTGGACGGGTCACCCTCCTACAATGAGCAGTTCTTC. Translation: CASTLDGSPSYNEQFF.

This chain joins TRBV18 and TRBJ2-2; 7 bases fit TRBD1. Germline CDR1 KGHSH, CDR2 LQKENI. The CDR3 runs to 18 residues. V was clipped by 3 bases and J by 2 bases; unmatched bases: 12. In DNA form, the CDR3 reads TGTGCCAGCTCACCGAAAGGACAGGCAATGGCTAACACCGGGGAGCTGTTTTTT. Translating it yields CASSPKGQAMANTGELFF. The full variable domain, rest sourced from reference TRBV18 and TRBJ2-2, is NAGVMQNPRHLVRRRGQEARLRCSPMKGHSHVYWYRQLPEEGLKFMVYLQKENIIDESGMPKERFSAEFPKEGPSILRIQQVVRGDSAAYFCASSPKGQAMANTGELFFGEGSRLTVL.

The J gene is TRBJ2-2, the V gene TRBV7-9; D is undetermined. Looked up from germline, CDR1 is SEHNR and CDR2 is FQNEAQ (reference sequence). Trimming shortened V by 7 bases and J by 3 bases, and 12 bases separated the two germline ends. There are 14 residues in the CDR3. The CDR3 region is CASNLQPDTGELFF. The CDR3 coding sequence is TGTGCCAGCAACTTGCAGCCTGACACCGGGGAGCTGTTTTTT.

V usage is TRBV20-1 and J usage is TRBJ2-1; D call uncertain. Germline CDR1 is DFQATT and CDR2 is SNEGSKA (reference sequence). The germline V and J ends were trimmed by 5 bases and 8 bases, with 10 bases remaining between them. This CDR3 comprises 11 residues. CDR3 residues: CSAPNLDEQFF. DNA for the CDR3: TGCAGTGCTCCCAATTTGGATGAGCAGTTCTTC.

This clonotype occurred a few times. The rearrangement links TRBV15 to TRBJ1-1; D may be TRBD1 (6 bases). CDR1 and CDR2 from the germline V gene are LNHNV and YYDKDF (reference sequence). V gave up 0 bases and J gave up 3 bases, with 17 bases separating them. The CDR3 totals 17 residues. The CDR3 DNA reads as TGTGCCACCAGCAGAGATCTGGCAGGGGCTATGGACACTGAAGCTTTCTTT. It codes for CATSRDLAGAMDTEAFF.

This clonotype was detected only a few times. The chain links TRBV12-3 or TRBV12-4 to TRBJ2-5; 8 bases line up with TRBD1. The V gene end was trimmed by 4 bases and the J gene end by 5 bases; junction bases not matched to a gene: 6. This CDR3 contains 14 residues. The CDR3 bases are TGTGCCAGCAGTTCGGACAGGGCAGAGGAGACCCAGTACTTC. Translation: CASSSDRAEETQYF.

The rearrangement uses TRBV20-1 and TRBJ1-1; 9 positions agree with TRBD1. The V segment lost 1 base and the J segment 0 bases; nucleotides outside the gene matches: 6. The CDR3 runs to 16 residues. Looked up from germline, CDR1 is DFQATT and CDR2 is SNEGSKA (reference sequence). CDR3: CSARVQQGALNTEAFF. The DNA for the CDR3 is TGCAGTGCTAGAGTCCAACAGGGGGCCCTGAACACTGAAGCTTTCTTT.

Only a few counts were recorded for this clonotype. V is TRBV28 and J is TRBJ2-3; 8 bases are shared with TRBD1. Per the germline V gene, CDR1 is MDHEN and CDR2 is SYDVKM. V was clipped by 6 bases and J by 0 bases; unmatched bases: 17. The CDR3 is 19 amino acids. This CDR3 reads CASSNLKDRVGSSTDTQYF. CDR3 DNA: TGTGCCAGCAGCAACCTCAAGGACAGGGTAGGGTCTAGCACAGATACGCAGTATTTT.

This clonotype has just a few counts. The CDR3 is CSVVRIANYGYTF. CDR3 DNA sequence: TGCAGCGTTGTAAGGATAGCTAACTATGGCTACACCTTC. The gene calls are TRBV29-1 and TRBJ1-2; D gene ambiguous. Trimming took 4 bases from V and 0 from J, leaving 9 bases between them. CDR1 and CDR2 from the germline V gene are SQVTM and ANQGSEA. The CDR3 is 13 residues long.

This clonotype was detected a few times. This chain links TRBV11-2 with TRBJ2-7; 7 bases map to TRBD1. This CDR3 has 15 amino acids. The germline V gene encodes CDR1 SGHAT and CDR2 FQNNGV. V was clipped by 6 bases and J by 3 bases; unmatched bases: 11. The CDR3 is CASRGSGTAFYEQYF. The DNA of the CDR3 is TGTGCCAGCAGGGGGTCCGGGACAGCATTCTACGAGCAGTACTTC. Looking up the rest from reference TRBV11-2 and TRBJ2-7 gives the full variable domain: EAGVAQSPRYKIIEKRQSVAFWCNPISGHATLYWYQQILGQGPKLLIQFQNNGVVDDSQLPKDRFSAERLKGVDSTLKIQPAKLEDSAVYLCASRGSGTAFYEQYFGPGTRLTVT.

This rearrangement joins TRBV20-1 to TRBJ2-5; 9 bases align to TRBD2. V gave up 3 bases and J gave up 3 bases; unmatched junction bases: 17. The CDR3 loop spans 18 amino acids. Germline V gives CDR1 DFQATT, CDR2 SNEGSKA (reference sequence). In DNA form, the CDR3 reads TGCAGTGCTAGGTCTAGCGGGGAAGAGACCGGACCGGAAGAGACCCAGTACTTC. Protein: CSARSSGEETGPEETQYF.

The chain couples TRBV10-2 to TRBJ2-1; 10 nucleotides line up with TRBD2. This CDR3 has 16 residues. Germline assignment: CDR1 WSHSY and CDR2 SAAADI. V lost 3 bases and J lost 4; bases outside the gene matches: 6. As DNA, the CDR3 is TGCGCCAGCAGTGAAAAGGGACTAGCGTTTTACAATGAGCAGTTCTTC. Encoded protein: CASSEKGLAFYNEQFF.

This clonotype was seen more than once but under ten times. The chain links TRBV18 to TRBJ2-7; tentatively, D is TRBD2 (6 bases). The CDR3 runs to 14 residues. V gave up 1 base and J gave up 6 bases, with 13 bases separating them. CDR1 is KGHSH and CDR2 is LQKENI in the germline V gene. The CDR3 is CASSPRREAGEQYF. CDR3 nucleotide sequence: TGTGCCAGCTCACCACGCAGGGAGGCAGGCGAGCAGTACTTC.

The rearrangement joins TRBV12-5 to TRBJ2-1; 9 bases line up with TRBD1. The CDR3 sequence is 15 residues long. J lost 5 bases, V lost 7 bases, and 9 bases had no gene match. Germline V gene data show CDR1 as LGHNT and CDR2 as FRNRAP. The CDR3 coding sequence is TGTGCTAGTGCTACGACAGGGGGTATCGACAATGAGCAGTTCTTC. Encoded protein: CASATTGGIDNEQFF.

The rearrangement links TRBV28 to TRBJ2-2; D possibly matches TRBD1 or TRBD2 (5 bases each). There are 20 residues in the CDR3. V was trimmed by 9 bases and J by 0 bases, leaving 29 bases between them. Germline assignment: CDR1 MDHEN and CDR2 SYDVKM. Here the CDR3 reads CARSLGVRDHMFANTGELFF. The CDR3 DNA reads TGTGCCAGATCGCTGGGCGTCCGGGACCACATGTTTGCGAACACCGGGGAGCTGTTTTTT.

V and J are TRBV6-1 and TRBJ1-2; D uncertain. The V end lost 3 bases, the J end lost 7 bases, and 12 bases lay between the germline ends. The CDR3 runs to 13 residues. From germline, CDR1 is MNHNS and CDR2 SASEGT. As DNA, the CDR3 is TGTGCCAGCAGTGAGTTTGATGGAGGTGGCTACACCTTC. As protein: CASSEFDGGGYTF.

In this sample, this clonotype turned up a few times. The chain is built from TRBV12-3 or TRBV12-4 and TRBJ1-3; D call uncertain. V lost 6 bases to trimming and J lost 0 bases, with 9 bases between them. The CDR3 has 14 amino acids. The CDR3 nucleotides read TGTGCCAGCAGCCGTAGAAGCTCTGGAAACACCATATATTTT. It codes for CASSRRSSGNTIYF.

This clonotype was seen more than once but under ten times. The rearrangement links TRBV12-3 or TRBV12-4 to TRBJ2-1, with 10 nucleotides matching TRBD2. The CDR3 runs to 15 residues. Trimming cost V 7 bases and J 4 bases; bases outside gene matches: 7. Here the CDR3 reads CASNPGTSEYNEQFF. CDR3 DNA sequence: TGTGCCAGCAACCCCGGGACTAGCGAGTACAATGAGCAGTTCTTC.

The chain carries TRBV20-1 and TRBJ1-2, with a tentative D call TRBD1 (5 bases). Looked up from germline, CDR1 is DFQATT and CDR2 is SNEGSKA (reference sequence). This CDR3 has 11 residues. CDR3 coding DNA: TGCAGCCTGACCGGGGGTTATGGCTACACCTTC. Translation: CSLTGGYGYTF.

The table lists this clonotype with a few counts. The rearrangement joins TRBV11-1 to TRBJ2-3; 12 bases are a match to TRBD2. V was pared by 7 bases and J by 4 bases, with 21 bases of the junction left unmatched. The CDR3 totals 20 residues. Germline CDR1 is SGHAT and CDR2 is FQDESV (reference sequence). CDR3 amino acids: CASTQPGQTSGSGSADTQYF. The CDR3 DNA sequence: TGTGCCAGCACCCAACCGGGACAGACTAGCGGGAGTGGATCGGCAGATACGCAGTATTTT.

At least ten counts were recorded for this clonotype. The V call is TRBV11-2, the J call TRBJ2-7; 13 bases line up with TRBD2. Germline loops: CDR1 SGHAT, CDR2 FQNNGV. Trimming cost V 5 bases and J 4 bases; bases outside gene matches: 5. The CDR3 is 15 amino acids. The CDR3 nucleotides read TGTGCCAGCAGCCGCGGACTAGCGGGAGTGTACGAGCAGTACTTC. Translating it yields CASSRGLAGVYEQYF.

The table lists this clonotype with a few counts. The V call is TRBV20-1, the J call TRBJ1-6; a weak D match, TRBD1 (6 bases). The V and J ends lost 6 bases and 7 bases respectively, with 13 bases between them. CDR1 and CDR2 from the germline V gene are DFQATT and SNEGSKA (reference sequence). The CDR3 consists of 13 residues. CDR3 protein: CSAETGMNSPLHF. The DNA of the CDR3 is TGCAGTGCCGAAACAGGGATGAATTCACCCCTCCACTTT.

This chain links TRBV15 with TRBJ2-7; D gene ambiguous. The CDR3 runs 14 residues. The ends were cut back, 0 bases at V and 2 bases at J, with 8 bases in the middle. The germline gives CDR1 LNHNV, CDR2 YYDKDF (reference sequence). CDR3 residues: CATSRDPDAYEQYF. CDR3 DNA: TGTGCCACCAGCAGAGATCCGGACGCCTACGAGCAGTACTTC.

In its sample, this clonotype was seen a few times. The rearrangement joins TRBV20-1 to TRBJ2-7; 8 nucleotides match TRBD2. Trimming removed 3 bases from V and 4 bases from J; junction bases left unmatched: 11. CDR3 size: 15 residues. Germline V lookup: CDR1 DFQATT, CDR2 SNEGSKA (reference sequence). This CDR3 reads CSASRGSGLEYEQYF. The CDR3 DNA reads TGCAGTGCTAGTAGGGGGTCGGGACTAGAGTACGAGCAGTACTTC.

This clonotype came up a few times. This chain links TRBV10-3 with TRBJ2-5; D remains unclear. CDR1 and CDR2 (germline): ENHRY, SYGVKD. This CDR3 contains 15 residues. V was shortened by 2 bases and J by 2 bases, with 12 bases between the two germline ends. CDR3 protein: CAISEGSTMQETQYF. In DNA form, the CDR3 reads TGTGCCATCAGTGAGGGGTCGACGATGCAAGAGACCCAGTACTTC.

This clonotype came up a few times. V is TRBV12-3 or TRBV12-4 and J is TRBJ2-7; 8 positions match TRBD2. CDR3 length equals 13 residues. V dropped 4 bases and J dropped 6; count of bases not matched to a gene: 5. CDR3 sequence reads: CASSSGTRGEQYF. The CDR3 DNA sequence: TGTGCCAGCAGTTCCGGGACTAGAGGCGAGCAGTACTTC.

This clonotype was seen only a few times. The rearrangement joins TRBV5-1 to TRBJ2-3; 11 bases are a match to TRBD2. Germline CDR1 reads SGHRS; CDR2 reads YFSETQ. The junction had 6 bases not matched to a gene; V was cut back by 4 bases and J by 2 bases. CDR3 size: 16 residues. CDR3 sequence reads: CASSARLAGTTDTQYF. In nucleotides, the CDR3 is TGCGCCAGCAGCGCAAGACTAGCGGGGACCACAGATACGCAGTATTTT.